The 7 T cell receptor beta chains reported below all come from one sample, sequenced in a study of T cells in Graves' hyperthyroidism and ophthalmopathy. RNA transcripts gave rise to amplified TCR beta CDR3 regions. RT-PCR in the first round (using the HTBI primer set) targeted the TCR CDR3. TCRdb independently ran MiXCR on the multiplex PCR reads; one entry per CDR3 protein. The table has approximately 640,000 distinct CDR3 sequences, roughly 16% seen once. The sequenced material came from blood. Source of these receptors: a woman aged 25 to 45 with Graves' hyperthyroidism.

The chain links TRBV7-9 to TRBJ2-3; maybe TRBD2 (5 bases). The germline gives CDR1 SEHNR, CDR2 FQNEAQ (reference sequence). V was pared by 5 bases and J by 2 bases, with 14 bases between. The CDR3 is 15 amino acids. This CDR3 is CASSPTGILTDTQYF. The DNA of the CDR3 is TGTGCCAGCAGCCCGACCGGGATACTCACAGATACGCAGTATTTT.

This sequence joins TRBV5-1 and TRBJ2-1; D unclear. Germline assignment: CDR1 SGHRS and CDR2 YFSETQ. The CDR3 loop spans 13 amino acids. The V and J ends lost 2 bases and 9 bases respectively, with 12 bases between them. The CDR3 DNA reads TGCGCCAGCAGCTTCGAGCTACCCGGTGAGCAGTTCTTC. It codes for CASSFELPGEQFF. The variable domain in full, completed from reference TRBV5-1 and TRBJ2-1, reads KAGVTQTPRYLIKTRGQQVTLSCSPISGHRSVSWYQQTPGQGLQFLFEYFSETQRNKGNFPGRFSGRQFSNSRSEMNVSTLELGDSALYLCASSFELPGEQFFGPGTRLTVL.

This clonotype was found a few times. The chain employs TRBV19 and TRBJ1-2; no firm D call. Germline CDR1 is LNHDA and CDR2 is SQIVND (reference sequence). With 7 bases removed from V and 1 base from J, the gap between germline ends came to 10 bases. This CDR3 is 13 amino acids long. CDR3 nucleotide sequence: TGTGCCAGTATTCTCGGAATTAACTATGGCTACACCTTC. Amino acids: CASILGINYGYTF.

This clonotype came up many times. CDR3 loop: CASSDAGINSYEQYF. DNA for the CDR3: TGTGCCAGCAGTGACGCAGGCATAAACTCCTACGAGCAGTACTTC. V gene TRBV6-1 combines with J gene TRBJ2-7, with no clear D. Germline-derived CDR1 and CDR2 are MNHNS and SASEGT. V was pared by 3 bases and J by 0 bases, with 12 bases between. The CDR3 runs 15 residues.

This clonotype was detected ten times or more. This chain joins TRBV29-1 and TRBJ1-2, with TRBD1 matching over 8 bases. After removal of 3 bases from V and 7 bases from J, the junction contained 7 bases not matched to a gene. Germline lookup yields CDR1 SQVTM and CDR2 ANQGSEA. The CDR3 spans 13 residues. The CDR3 sequence: CSVDPTGVGGYTF. The DNA for the CDR3 is TGCAGCGTTGATCCGACAGGGGTTGGTGGCTACACCTTC.

CDR3: CASSLGDPGGVQGEQYF. CDR3 coding DNA: TGCGCCAGCAGCTTGGGAGACCCAGGGGGCGTTCAGGGCGAGCAGTACTTC. The rearrangement links TRBV5-1 to TRBJ2-7; 8 nucleotides line up with TRBD1. CDR3 size: 17 residues. Germline trimming cut 0 bases from V and 6 bases from J; bases unmatched to any gene: 14. Germline V gene sequence: CDR1 SGHRS, CDR2 YFSETQ.

The V and J genes are TRBV7-9 and TRBJ2-5; D unresolved. V was pared by 4 bases and J by 9 bases, with 18 bases between. The germline CDR1 and CDR2 sequences are SEHNR and FQNEAQ (reference sequence). This CDR3 comprises 14 residues. The CDR3 region has the DNA TGTGCCAGCAGCTCCGACCTCCCTTTTAGGGCCCAGTACTTC. It translates to CASSSDLPFRAQYF.